This T cell receptor beta chain was profiled in a study of blood T cell repertoires in COVID-19. At the level of the study: From the United States, Italy and Spain came samples of acute and convalescent COVID-19.

Only in-frame clones appear in the TCRdb table, and some are missing; sequencing was by immunoSEQ multiplex PCR. Of about 61,000 clones listed, around four fifths were seen once; the top ten hold less than 7%. CDR1 is SGHNT, CDR2 YENEEA, per germline. The CDR3 is made up of 14 amino acids. Trimming took 5 bases from V and 5 from J, leaving 16 bases between them. This clone has only one observation. The rearrangement links TRBV11-3 to TRBJ2-7; D remains ambiguous. The sequenced material came from peripheral blood. The receptor comes from a woman in her 70s with acute or convalescent COVID-19. CDR3 region: CASSPRGKSDEQYF. The DNA of the CDR3 is TGTGCCAGCAGCCCGCGAGGCAAGTCTGACGAGCAGTACTTC.